Here is one TCR beta chain with its context. This clone's antigen is unknown. Base qualities are not at hand, and no much larger clone is one base apart. This specimen belongs to a study of blood T cell repertoires in COVID-19 (dated by TCRdb to between 2020 and 2021). General notes on the study: Samples covering the acute and convalescent phases of COVID-19 were provided by collaborators in the United States, Italy and Spain. The material from the prospective study consisted of cDNA or gDNA derived from T cells, B-cell-depleted T cells, or PBMCs. The samples were drawn from two sources: the first 160 participants of the ongoing ImmuneRACE study, and over 1,000 subjects contributed by 6 global collaborators. HLA class I and class II types, where available, came from metadata supplied by the sample provider rather than from assay-based typing. Deeply sampled blood TCRbeta repertoires from subjects exposed to, actively infected with, or recovered from COVID-19 were included in the dataset. A de-identified subject ID, COVID-19 status, age in years and sex were almost always included in the sample metadata. The repertoires were released in a freely available public database intended as a resource for research on the immune response to SARS-CoV-2.

TCRbeta CDR3 regions were amplified from genomic DNA by means of the immunoSEQ Assay, a bias-controlled multiplex PCR. Per the authors' processing: Nucleated cell counts per sample were estimated from amplification of reference gene primers within the assay. Sequence reads were collapsed and filtered to measure the absolute abundance of every unique TCRbeta CDR3 rearrangement. For each sample, productive Simpson clonality was calculated as the square root of Simpson's diversity index across productive rearrangements. The source is immuneACCESS, and TCRdb retained only in-frame sequences with V and J called. Part of the clones is not carried over; for the studies checked, unresolved V genes explain less than half of this, and the remainder is unexplained. The V and J calls and clone size were taken over from that table, and D and trimming were inferred from the DNA. In this sample the table shows 70,000 to 95,000 clones, 75% to 90% of which occur a single time. The ten most abundant clones make up 5% to 5.5% of the sample.

The collaborating institutions used their own protocols to collect whole blood in K2EDTA tubes. For TCRbeta analysis, collaborator samples were shipped as frozen whole blood, as isolated PBMCs, or as DNA extracted from either sample type. As encoded in the germline V gene, CDR1 is SGHAT while CDR2 is FQNNGV. From V the trimming removes 5 bases and from J it removes 3 bases, while the gene matches leave 6 bases of the junction unaccounted for. The CDR3 sequence holds 14 residues, the cysteine and phenylalanine included. Left in the record is the CDR3 DNA by itself, 42 bases read in frame from the first base. Overall study outcomes, separate from this receptor: How much clinical and demographic metadata was included differed by source and by participant, and the metadata was provided uncurated.

The sample comprised peripheral blood. This sequence originates from a woman older than 75 with active COVID-19. Recombination joined TRBV11-2 with TRBJ2-5, with TRBD1 matching 7 junction bases. The sequence in DNA is TGTGCCAGCAGCCTCGCCGGGACAGAAGAGACCCAGTACTTC. This yields the protein CASSLAGTEETQYF.